The text below deals with one T cell receptor beta chain. The data were taken from a study of blood T cell repertoires in COVID-19. About the study: Sites in the United States, Italy and Spain provided acute and convalescent COVID-19 samples. Sources were T cells, B-cell-depleted T cells, or PBMCs; the material itself was cDNA or gDNA.

Authors' processing steps: Amplification of reference gene primers provided the estimated nucleated cell counts. Method: immunoSEQ multiplex PCR; TCRdb's copy keeps in-frame clones and lacks some. D and trimming come from the DNA, and the V and J calls and clone size come from that table. The sample has roughly 220,000 clones; approximately 90% are singletons. The CDR3 is 15 amino acids. V gave up 0 bases and J gave up 3 bases; unmatched junction bases: 6. CDR1 is SGHDT, CDR2 YYEEEE, per germline. The V and J genes are TRBV5-6 and TRBJ2-7, with TRBD1 matching 7 bases. Sequences were obtained from peripheral blood. The sequence was collected from a man under 40 who had recovered from COVID-19. CDR3 DNA: TGTGCCAGCAGCTTGGGAGGGGACAGCTTCTACGAGCAGTACTTC. Translating gives CASSLGGDSFYEQYF.